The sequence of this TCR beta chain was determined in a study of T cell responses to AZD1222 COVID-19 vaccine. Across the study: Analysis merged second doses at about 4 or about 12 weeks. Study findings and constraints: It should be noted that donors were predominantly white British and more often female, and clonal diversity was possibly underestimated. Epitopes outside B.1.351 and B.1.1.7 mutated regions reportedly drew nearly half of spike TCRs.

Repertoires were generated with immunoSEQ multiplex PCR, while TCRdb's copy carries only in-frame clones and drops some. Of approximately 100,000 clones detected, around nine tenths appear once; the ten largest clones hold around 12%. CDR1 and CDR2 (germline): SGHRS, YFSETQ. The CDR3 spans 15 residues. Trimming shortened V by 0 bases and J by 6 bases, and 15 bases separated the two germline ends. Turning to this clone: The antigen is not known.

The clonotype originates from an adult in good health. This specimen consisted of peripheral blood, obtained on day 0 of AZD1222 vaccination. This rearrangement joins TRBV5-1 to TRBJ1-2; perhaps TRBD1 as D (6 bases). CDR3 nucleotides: TGCGCCAGCAGCTTGGCCTCAGGGGCAATGAATGGCTACACCTTC. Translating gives CASSLASGAMNGYTF.